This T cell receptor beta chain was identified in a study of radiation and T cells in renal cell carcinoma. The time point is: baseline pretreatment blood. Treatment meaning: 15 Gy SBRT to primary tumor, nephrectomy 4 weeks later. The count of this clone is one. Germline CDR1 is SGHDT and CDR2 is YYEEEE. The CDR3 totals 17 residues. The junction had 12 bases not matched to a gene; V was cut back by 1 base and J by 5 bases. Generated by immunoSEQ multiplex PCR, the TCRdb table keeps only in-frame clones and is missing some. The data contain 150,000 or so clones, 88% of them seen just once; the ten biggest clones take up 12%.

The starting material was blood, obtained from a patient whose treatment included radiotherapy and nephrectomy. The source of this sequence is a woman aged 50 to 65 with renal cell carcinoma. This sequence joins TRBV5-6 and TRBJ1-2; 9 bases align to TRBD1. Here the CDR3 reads CASSLSPPGQGLYGYTF. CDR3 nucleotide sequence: TGTGCCAGCAGCTTGTCCCCCCCGGGACAGGGATTATATGGCTACACCTTC.